Detailed here is one TCR beta chain. This sample is part of a study of OX40 agonist ivuxolimab in advanced cancers. Here immunoSEQ multiplex PCR was the method, and the copy in TCRdb shows in-frame clones only, minus some. The sample consists of 45,000 to 60,000 clones, 88% of them appearing once. With 4 bases clipped from V and 3 bases from J, the junction kept 5 bases outside the gene matches. Germline V gene lookup returns CDR1 MGHRA and CDR2 YSYEKL. The CDR3 has 15 residues. The J gene is TRBJ2-7, the V gene TRBV4-1; 11 nucleotides align to TRBD1. This clonotype was sampled from an adult with an advanced solid tumor such as melanoma, head and neck, liver or kidney cancer. The sample in question was CD4+ or CD8+ T cells sorted from blood, obtained in a trial of the OX40 agonist ivuxolimab. CDR3: CASSPGQGAIYEQYF. In DNA, the CDR3 is TGCGCCAGCAGCCCCGGACAGGGGGCGATCTACGAGCAGTACTTC.